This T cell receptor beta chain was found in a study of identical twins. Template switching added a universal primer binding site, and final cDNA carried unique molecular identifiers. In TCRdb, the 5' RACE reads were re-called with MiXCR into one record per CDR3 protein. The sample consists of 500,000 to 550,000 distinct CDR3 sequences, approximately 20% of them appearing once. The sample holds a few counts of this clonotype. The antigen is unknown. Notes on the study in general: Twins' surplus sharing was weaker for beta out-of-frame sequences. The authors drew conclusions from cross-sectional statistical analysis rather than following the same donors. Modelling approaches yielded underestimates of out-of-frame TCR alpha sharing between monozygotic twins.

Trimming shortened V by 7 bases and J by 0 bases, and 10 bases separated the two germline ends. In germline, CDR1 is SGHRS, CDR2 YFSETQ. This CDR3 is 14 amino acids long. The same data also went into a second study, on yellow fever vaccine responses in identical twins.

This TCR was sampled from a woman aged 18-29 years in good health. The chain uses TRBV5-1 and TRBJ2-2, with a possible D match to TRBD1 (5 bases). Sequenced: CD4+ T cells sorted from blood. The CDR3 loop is CASGKGSNTGELFF. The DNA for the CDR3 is TGCGCCAGCGGGAAGGGGTCGAACACCGGGGAGCTGTTTTTT.